The 30 T cell receptor beta chains below were found in one sample sequenced in a study of cytomegalovirus exposure and HLA in healthy donors. Primers for the PCR totalled 60 Vbeta and 13 Jbeta. Using immunoSEQ multiplex PCR, the repertoire was profiled, and TCRdb retains in-frame clones only, with some absent. The profile covers some 77,000 clones, with roughly 76% appearing a single time and roughly 7.2% taken by the ten largest. The source material was PBMCs. All receptors derive from a woman aged 40 to 50 in good health and CMV-seronegative.

V usage is TRBV10-3 and J usage is TRBJ1-3; possibly TRBD1 for D (6 bases). This CDR3 spans 15 amino acids. Trimming left V 5 bases short and J 3 bases short, with 14 bases between. The germline V gene has CDR1 ENHRY and CDR2 SYGVKD. The CDR3 sequence: CAISLEDRSGNTIYF. CDR3 DNA: TGTGCCATCAGTTTAGAGGACAGAAGTGGAAACACCATATATTTT.

This clone occurred a few times. This chain joins TRBV7-2 and TRBJ1-4; the D is unclear. Germline V gene data show CDR1 as SGHTA and CDR2 as FQGNSA. Deletions cut 4 bases from V and 3 bases from J, with 15 bases between. CDR3 length: 16 residues. The CDR3 protein is CASSSSGGRPNEKLFF. CDR3 in DNA: TGTGCCAGCAGCTCGTCCGGAGGGCGGCCTAATGAAAAACTGTTTTTT.

In its sample, this clone was seen once. This chain links TRBV27 with TRBJ2-5; TRBD2 is a possible D gene (6 bases). The V gene's germline CDR1 is MNHEY and CDR2 SMNVEV (reference sequence). V gave up 3 bases and J gave up 2 bases, with 16 bases separating them. The CDR3 consists of 16 residues. CDR3 region: CASSFGTGGRQETQYF. The DNA of the CDR3 is TGTGCCAGCAGTTTTGGCACAGGAGGGCGGCAAGAGACCCAGTACTTC.

The chain has TRBV7-9 and TRBJ1-2; 7 bases fit TRBD1. Per germline, CDR1 SEHNR and CDR2 FQNEAQ (reference sequence). This CDR3 contains 17 residues. After removal of 5 bases from V and 2 bases from J, the junction contained 14 bases not matched to a gene. The CDR3 region has the DNA TGTGCCAGCAGCCCGTGGCCCGACAGGGCGAGGAACTATGGCTACACCTTC. Amino acid sequence: CASSPWPDRARNYGYTF.

The genes are TRBV28 and TRBJ2-7; D is unclear. V lost 2 bases, J lost 4 bases, and 6 bases lay in between. The CDR3 extends over 12 amino acids. The germline CDR1 and CDR2 sequences are MDHEN and SYDVKM. The CDR3 loop reads CASSLGQYEQYF. In DNA form, the CDR3 reads TGTGCCAGCAGTTTAGGGCAATACGAGCAGTACTTC.

This clone occurred a few times. The chain recombines TRBV10-3 with TRBJ2-5, with TRBD2 as a possible D gene (6 bases). Germline V gene data show CDR1 as ENHRY and CDR2 as SYGVKD. Trimming took 10 bases from V and 0 from J, leaving 12 bases between them. The CDR3 totals 13 residues. The CDR3 DNA sequence: TGTGCCACCCTTACTAGCAACCAAGAGACCCAGTACTTC. This encodes CATLTSNQETQYF.

The chain is built from TRBV19 and TRBJ2-7; 8 bases map to TRBD1. Germline V gives CDR1 LNHDA, CDR2 SQIVND (reference sequence). The CDR3 loop spans 15 amino acids. After removal of 3 bases from V and 3 bases from J, the junction contained 7 bases not matched to a gene. The CDR3 protein is CASSISGTGDYEQYF. The CDR3 DNA reads TGTGCCAGTAGTATTTCCGGGACAGGAGACTACGAGCAGTACTTC.

J is TRBJ2-5 and V is TRBV27; D perhaps matches TRBD2 (5 bases). The germline V and J ends were trimmed by 6 bases and 0 bases, with 14 bases remaining between them. This CDR3 has 15 residues. Germline V gene lookup returns CDR1 MNHEY and CDR2 SMNVEV (reference sequence). CDR3 nucleotide sequence: TGTGCCAGCAGAGAGGGTCGGGCGTACCAAGAGACCCAGTACTTC. Amino acid sequence: CASREGRAYQETQYF.

V gene TRBV5-1 combines with J gene TRBJ2-2, with no clear D. CDR3 size: 15 residues. V was trimmed by 1 base and J by 4 bases, leaving 11 bases between them. CDR1 is SGHRS, CDR2 YFSETQ, per germline. The CDR3 DNA reads TGCGCCAGCAGCTTGTTAAAATCGAGCACCGGGGAGCTGTTTTTT. It codes for CASSLLKSSTGELFF.

In regard to this clone: Within the sample, other DNA sequences also encode this same CDR3. This sequence joins TRBV28 and TRBJ2-5, with a possible D match to TRBD1 (6 bases). The V end was cut by 7 bases, the J end by 1 base, with 16 bases between. This CDR3 region has 15 residues. Germline CDR1 is MDHEN and CDR2 is SYDVKM. The CDR3 sequence is CASTHLGAGQETQYF. The CDR3 nucleotides are TGTGCCAGCACCCATCTGGGGGCAGGCCAAGAGACCCAGTACTTC.

This clone occurred once. The chain is built from TRBV28 and TRBJ2-2; 9 bases are a match to TRBD1. Trimming at V came to 8 bases and at J to 3 bases, leaving 10 bases not matched to a gene. Germline lookup yields CDR1 MDHEN and CDR2 SYDVKM. The CDR3 is made up of 16 amino acids. CDR3: CASYTTGGWYTGELFF. The CDR3, as DNA: TGTGCCAGCTATACGACAGGGGGTTGGTACACCGGGGAGCTGTTTTTT.

The chain couples TRBV11-2 to TRBJ2-7, with a weak D call TRBD2 (6 bases). The V gene's germline CDR1 is SGHAT and CDR2 FQNNGV. This CDR3 has 15 amino acids. V dropped 1 base and J dropped 1 base, with 11 bases sitting between them. The CDR3 loop is CASSLAAGRSYEQYF. CDR3 sequence (DNA): TGTGCCAGCAGCTTAGCTGCGGGAAGGTCCTACGAGCAGTACTTC.

This clone was picked up a small number of times. The chain combines TRBV14 with TRBJ1-1; no firm D call. V shed 5 bases and J shed 1 base, with 8 bases lying between them. Germline V lookup: CDR1 SGHDN, CDR2 FVKESK. The CDR3 has 13 amino acids. CDR3 sequence reads: CASSNTKNTEAFF. For the CDR3, the DNA is TGTGCCAGCAGCAACACAAAGAACACTGAAGCTTTCTTT.

In its sample, this clone was seen once. CDR3 DNA sequence: TGCGCCAGCAGCTTGAACGGGGACTCCTACAATGAGCAGTTCTTC. It encodes CASSLNGDSYNEQFF. The chain joins TRBV5-1 to TRBJ2-1; D is possibly TRBD2 (5 bases). CDR1 and CDR2 (germline): SGHRS, YFSETQ. The CDR3 covers 15 residues. V gave up 1 base and J gave up 0 bases, with 8 bases separating them. Looking up the rest from reference TRBV5-1 and TRBJ2-1 gives the full variable domain: KAGVTQTPRYLIKTRGQQVTLSCSPISGHRSVSWYQQTPGQGLQFLFEYFSETQRNKGNFPGRFSGRQFSNSRSEMNVSTLELGDSALYLCASSLNGDSYNEQFFGPGTRLTVL.

The gene calls are TRBV7-6 and TRBJ2-2; TRBD1 agrees at 7 bases. Trimming cost V 0 bases and J 3 bases; bases outside gene matches: 7. CDR3 length: 17 residues. Germline assignment: CDR1 SGHVS and CDR2 FNYEAQ. CDR3 loop: CASSLAPLGQYTGELFF. The CDR3 coding sequence is TGTGCCAGCAGCTTAGCCCCCCTGGGACAGTACACCGGGGAGCTGTTTTTT.

This clone was observed a single time. This sequence joins TRBV5-1 and TRBJ2-2, with 8 bases fitting TRBD2. Trimming removed 7 bases from V and 2 bases from J; junction bases left unmatched: 4. The CDR3 totals 14 residues. CDR1 is SGHRS, CDR2 YFSETQ, per germline. CDR3 protein: CASGSGGNTGELFF. The CDR3 region has the DNA TGCGCCAGCGGAAGCGGGGGTAACACCGGGGAGCTGTTTTTT.

The table lists this clone with a few counts. The chain uses TRBV19 and TRBJ2-5; 7 bases match TRBD2. Germline lookup yields CDR1 LNHDA and CDR2 SQIVND (reference sequence). The trim removed 5 bases at V and 1 base at J, leaving 1 base unmatched. The CDR3 covers 13 residues. The CDR3 sequence: CASSGGGQETQYF. The CDR3 region has the DNA TGTGCCAGTAGTGGCGGGGGCCAAGAGACCCAGTACTTC. Based on the CDR3 plus reference TRBV19 and TRBJ2-5, the full variable domain is DGGITQSPKYLFRKEGQNVTLSCEQNLNHDAMYWYRQDPGQGLRLIYYSQIVNDFQKGDIAEGYSVSREKKESFPLTVTSAQKNPTAFYLCASSGGGQETQYFGPGTRLLVL.

The rearrangement links TRBV5-4 to TRBJ1-6; TRBD1 matches 9 bases. CDR3 length: 17 residues. The V segment lost 4 bases and the J segment 6 bases; nucleotides outside the gene matches: 11. Germline V gives CDR1 SGHNT, CDR2 YYREEE (reference sequence). The CDR3 DNA reads TGTGCCAGCAGCCGTCGCGGACAGGGACAGGGTAATTCACCCCTCCACTTT. As protein: CASSRRGQGQGNSPLHF.

The rearrangement links TRBV18 to TRBJ2-1; D may be TRBD2 (5 bases). Between the trimmed V and J ends, which lost 1 base and 7 bases, there was a span of 8 bases. The germline gives CDR1 KGHSH, CDR2 LQKENI. The CDR3 sequence is 13 residues long. The CDR3: CASSPLRGNEQFF. In DNA form, the CDR3 reads TGTGCCAGCTCACCACTCCGAGGGAATGAGCAGTTCTTC.

This chain links TRBV19 with TRBJ1-4; D remains unclear. V gave up 2 bases and J gave up 7 bases, with 11 bases separating them. The CDR3 covers 14 residues. The V gene's germline CDR1 is LNHDA and CDR2 SQIVND (reference sequence). CDR3 region: CASSIRRPGEKLFF. The CDR3 region has the DNA TGTGCCAGTAGTATACGACGTCCAGGTGAAAAACTGTTTTTT.

The rearrangement links TRBV5-1 to TRBJ2-7; 11 nucleotides agree with TRBD1. The trim removed 0 bases at V and 7 bases at J, leaving 9 bases unmatched. The V gene's germline CDR1 is SGHRS and CDR2 YFSETQ. This CDR3 is 16 amino acids long. This chain's CDR3 is CASSLDRDRGFREQYF. As DNA, the CDR3 is TGCGCCAGCAGCTTGGACCGGGACAGGGGGTTTCGGGAGCAGTACTTC.

The rearrangement uses TRBV4-3 and TRBJ2-7; 10 bases are a match to TRBD1. The CDR3 spans 18 residues. After removal of 0 bases from V and 1 base from J, the junction contained 9 bases not matched to a gene. CDR1 and CDR2 from the germline V gene are LGHNA and YSLEER. In DNA, the CDR3 is TGCGCCAGCAGCCAAGAAAGTTACCGGACAGGGGGTTCCTACGAGCAGTACTTC. Translation gives CASSQESYRTGGSYEQYF.

The chain joins TRBV6-5 to TRBJ2-3; no clear D. This CDR3 is 15 amino acids long. CDR1 MNHEY and CDR2 SVGAGI come from the germline V gene. V was pared by 4 bases and J by 0 bases, with 11 bases between. CDR3 residues: CASSLTESSTDTQYF. As DNA, the CDR3 is TGTGCCAGCAGTTTAACAGAGTCTAGCACAGATACGCAGTATTTT.

V usage is TRBV6-1 and J usage is TRBJ2-7; TRBD2 agrees at 10 bases. There are 17 residues in the CDR3. V shed 1 base and J 1 base; nucleotides not matched to a gene: 7. Germline loops: CDR1 MNHNS, CDR2 SASEGT. CDR3 sequence reads: CASSEVQLAGISYEQYF. The CDR3 DNA reads as TGTGCCAGCAGTGAAGTGCAACTAGCGGGGATTTCCTACGAGCAGTACTTC.

The chain links TRBV18 to TRBJ1-3; D is possibly TRBD1 (5 bases). The CDR3 runs to 16 residues. V lost 3 bases and J 1 base, leaving 13 bases between the germline ends. The germline gives CDR1 KGHSH, CDR2 LQKENI. CDR3 sequence: CASSPTTSGSGNTIYF. The DNA for the CDR3 is TGTGCCAGCTCACCGACGACTTCAGGGTCTGGAAACACCATATATTTT. Together with reference TRBV18 and TRBJ1-3, the CDR3 gives the full variable domain: NAGVMQNPRHLVRRRGQEARLRCSPMKGHSHVYWYRQLPEEGLKFMVYLQKENIIDESGMPKERFSAEFPKEGPSILRIQQVVRGDSAAYFCASSPTTSGSGNTIYFGEGSWLTVV.

The V and J genes are TRBV6-4 and TRBJ1-1, with D unclear. The length of the CDR3 is 14 residues. Germline V CDR1 and CDR2: MRHNA, SNTAGT. V lost 2 bases, J lost 5 bases, and 12 bases lay in between. CDR3 loop: CASSDTSLRTEAFF. CDR3 bases: TGTGCCAGCAGTGACACCTCCTTGAGAACTGAAGCTTTCTTT.

The rearrangement links TRBV7-9 to TRBJ2-7; the D gene is possibly TRBD1 (6 bases). The V end lost 2 bases, the J end lost 2 bases, and 10 bases lay between the germline ends. The CDR3 has 14 amino acids. Germline assignment: CDR1 SEHNR and CDR2 FQNEAQ (reference sequence). CDR3 nucleotide sequence: TGTGCCAGCAGCTTAACAACAGGGACCTACGAGCAGTACTTC. It is translated as CASSLTTGTYEQYF.

The rearrangement uses TRBV2 and TRBJ1-2; TRBD1 matches 9 bases. The CDR3 totals 14 residues. In germline, CDR1 is SNHLY, CDR2 FYNNEI. Trimming at V came to 6 bases and at J to 2 bases, leaving 4 bases not matched to a gene. The CDR3 DNA is TGTGCCAGCAGACTAACAGGGGGCAACTATGGCTACACCTTC. It yields the protein CASRLTGGNYGYTF.

The sample holds one count of this clone. V usage is TRBV6-5 and J usage is TRBJ2-2; 7 bases match TRBD1. The V segment lost 0 bases and the J segment 6 bases; nucleotides outside the gene matches: 1. Germline values: CDR1 MNHEY, CDR2 SVGAGI. There are 14 residues in the CDR3. For the CDR3, the DNA is TGTGCCAGCAGTTACTCCCAGGGGGCCGGGGAGCTGTTTTTT. Protein product: CASSYSQGAGELFF.

V is TRBV10-1 and J is TRBJ1-2; D gene unclear. Trimming shortened V by 11 bases and J by 1 base, and 17 bases separated the two germline ends. The CDR3 is 14 residues long. CDR1 and CDR2 from the germline V gene are WNHNN and SYGVQD (reference sequence). CDR3 residues: CARAQDGHNYGYTF. As DNA, the CDR3 is TGCGCCCGCGCCCAGGATGGCCATAACTATGGCTACACCTTC.